The 31 T cell receptor beta chains presented below share a single source sample, sequenced in a study of T cell changes during pregnancy in multiple sclerosis. Profiled with immunoSEQ multiplex PCR; TCRdb holds only in-frame clones, not every one. The sample includes approximately 53,000 clones, roughly 89% seen only once; the top ten take just over 5%. The source material was peripheral blood, sampled after pregnancy. Source of these receptors: a female donor in good health, enrolled as a control in a pregnancy study.

The chain employs TRBV7-2 and TRBJ2-2; 8 positions agree with TRBD1. The germline V gene has CDR1 SGHTA and CDR2 FQGNSA. The J segment lost 6 bases and the V segment lost 2 bases, leaving 11 bases of the junction unmatched. The CDR3 runs 17 residues. CDR3 sequence reads: CASSLMPRGLIAGELFF. CDR3 in DNA: TGTGCCAGCAGCTTAATGCCCAGGGGGCTTATTGCCGGGGAGCTGTTTTTT.

The rearrangement links TRBV9 to TRBJ2-3; D is possibly TRBD2 (6 bases). The length of the CDR3 is 17 residues. Germline V gives CDR1 SGDLS, CDR2 YYNGEE. V gave up 0 bases and J gave up 1 base, with 15 bases separating them. DNA for the CDR3: TGTGCCAGCAGCGTAGCAGGAGCGGGCGGTCGCACAGATACGCAGTATTTT. This translates into CASSVAGAGGRTDTQYF.

The rearrangement joins TRBV6-5 to TRBJ1-2; TRBD1 aligns across 7 bases. The germline V gene has CDR1 MNHEY and CDR2 SVGAGI. This CDR3 has 15 residues. The V segment lost 8 bases and the J segment 4 bases; nucleotides outside the gene matches: 13. The CDR3 loop is CASGGILRDSYGYTF. The CDR3 bases are TGTGCCAGCGGGGGGATCCTCCGGGACAGCTATGGCTACACCTTC.

The genes are TRBV7-8 and TRBJ1-2, with TRBD1 as a possible D gene (5 bases). The germline gives CDR1 SGHVS, CDR2 FQNEAQ. V shed 8 bases and J shed 5 bases, with 12 bases lying between them. The CDR3 totals 12 residues. The CDR3, as DNA: TGTGCCAGCGGGAAAGCAGGGTATGGCTACACCTTC. This sequence encodes CASGKAGYGYTF.

A few counts support this clone. The chain is built from TRBV28 and TRBJ1-1; D ambiguous. V dropped 2 bases and J dropped 3 bases, with 7 bases sitting between them. There are 13 residues in the CDR3. The germline V gene encodes CDR1 MDHEN and CDR2 SYDVKM. The CDR3 sequence: CASSLPQHTEAFF. The CDR3 DNA reads TGTGCCAGCAGTTTACCACAACACACTGAAGCTTTCTTT.

This clone was observed a few times. CDR3 amino acids: CASSPPGGIYGYTF. The CDR3 nucleotides are TGCGCCAGCAGCCCTCCCGGAGGGATCTATGGCTACACCTTC. The chain couples TRBV4-3 to TRBJ1-2; no reliable D call. The CDR3 consists of 14 residues. V shed 4 bases and J shed 4 bases, with 13 bases lying between them. CDR1 is LGHNA, CDR2 YSLEER, per germline.

V is TRBV2 and J is TRBJ2-5; 8 bases fit TRBD1. Per germline, CDR1 SNHLY and CDR2 FYNNEI. V was clipped by 8 bases and J by 5 bases; unmatched bases: 10. This CDR3 is built from 14 residues. As DNA, the CDR3 is TGTGCCAGCGCCCAGGACAGGGCGGTGGAGACCCAGTACTTC. This translates into CASAQDRAVETQYF.

This clone came up a few times. The gene calls are TRBV25-1 and TRBJ2-5; 7 bases fit TRBD1. V dropped 6 bases and J dropped 5; count of bases not matched to a gene: 12. The CDR3 consists of 15 residues. Germline V gene lookup returns CDR1 MGHDK and CDR2 SYGVNS. CDR3 loop: CASSPSDREWETQYF. Here the CDR3 DNA reads TGTGCCAGCAGCCCATCAGACAGGGAATGGGAGACCCAGTACTTC.

V and J are TRBV27 and TRBJ2-2; D perhaps matches TRBD2 (5 bases). V lost 4 bases and J 3 bases, leaving 12 bases between the germline ends. The CDR3 is 15 residues long. CDR1 is MNHEY and CDR2 is SMNVEV in the germline V gene (reference sequence). CDR3 in DNA: TGTGCCAGCAGTTCGGAGGATGCCTACACCGGGGAGCTGTTTTTT. Translating gives CASSSEDAYTGELFF.

The chain links TRBV7-3 to TRBJ1-1; possible D gene TRBD1, 6 bases. V was cut by 1 base and J by 1 base, with 10 bases left in between. Germline CDR1 reads SGHTA; CDR2 reads FQGTGA. This CDR3 contains 15 residues. The CDR3 bases are TGTGCCAGCAGCTTAATGGGCAGGGGGAACACTGAAGCTTTCTTT. It is translated as CASSLMGRGNTEAFF.

The chain's CDR3 is CASSGGQANTEAFF. The CDR3 DNA sequence: TGTGCCAGCAGTGGTGGACAGGCGAACACTGAAGCTTTCTTT. V usage is TRBV6-4 and J usage is TRBJ1-1; 7 bases fit TRBD1. J gave up 1 base and V 4 bases, and 3 bases lay outside the gene matches. CDR1 is MRHNA and CDR2 is SNTAGT in the germline V gene. The CDR3 contains 14 residues.

This clone was detected once. The J gene is TRBJ1-3, the V gene TRBV5-4; TRBD1 matches 7 bases. The trim removed 4 bases at V and 8 bases at J, leaving 6 bases unmatched. The germline V gene encodes CDR1 SGHNT and CDR2 YYREEE (reference sequence). The CDR3 contains 13 residues. In DNA, the CDR3 is TGTGCCAGCAGCATGACAGGGTCGGACACCATATATTTT. Its protein is CASSMTGSDTIYF. Together with reference TRBV5-4 and TRBJ1-3, the CDR3 gives the full variable domain: ETGVTQSPTHLIKTRGQQVTLRCSSQSGHNTVSWYQQALGQGPQFIFQYYREEENGRGNFPPRFSGLQFPNYSSELNVNALELDDSALYLCASSMTGSDTIYFGEGSWLTVV.

The rearrangement links TRBV4-3 to TRBJ2-4; D possibly corresponds to TRBD2 (5 bases). This CDR3 contains 15 residues. V shed 0 bases and J shed 7 bases, with 13 bases lying between them. CDR1 is LGHNA and CDR2 is YSLEER in the germline V gene. CDR3 nucleotides: TGCGCCAGCAGCCAAGAAAGGAGGTCGGCGAACATTCAGTACTTC. Amino acids: CASSQERRSANIQYF.

This clone was detected a few times. The chain is built from TRBV18 and TRBJ1-1, with TRBD1 matching over 10 bases. The CDR3 is made up of 15 amino acids. V was clipped by 4 bases and J by 11 bases; unmatched bases: 13. The germline CDR1 and CDR2 sequences are KGHSH and LQKENI. The CDR3 nucleotides read TGTGCCAGCTCACGGACAGGGGGTGACTTTAATTCTGCTTTCTTT. Protein sequence: CASSRTGGDFNSAFF. The complete variable domain, with remaining parts taken from reference TRBV18 and TRBJ1-1, reads NAGVMQNPRHLVRRRGQEARLRCSPMKGHSHVYWYRQLPEEGLKFMVYLQKENIIDESGMPKERFSAEFPKEGPSILRIQQVVRGDSAAYFCASSRTGGDFNSAFFGQGTRLTVV.

The J gene is TRBJ2-5, the V gene TRBV15; perhaps TRBD1 as D (5 bases). Looked up from germline, CDR1 is LNHNV and CDR2 is YYDKDF (reference sequence). Trimming removed 3 bases at V and 5 bases at J, with 13 bases between. The CDR3 has 14 amino acids. Here the CDR3 reads CATSRAGFGETQYF. The CDR3 nucleotides are TGTGCCACCAGCAGGGCAGGGTTCGGGGAGACCCAGTACTTC.

The chain is built from TRBV10-3 and TRBJ2-7; 7 bases are shared with TRBD1. This CDR3 has 15 residues. Germline CDR1 and CDR2: ENHRY and SYGVKD. The V segment lost 3 bases and the J segment 2 bases; nucleotides outside the gene matches: 7. CDR3 region: CAISDLTGNPYEQYF. The DNA of the CDR3 is TGTGCCATCAGTGACCTGACAGGGAATCCCTACGAGCAGTACTTC.

The chain uses TRBV7-9 and TRBJ1-6; a weak D match, TRBD1 (6 bases). Germline CDR1 reads SEHNR; CDR2 reads FQNEAQ (reference sequence). This CDR3 has 16 amino acids. Trimming cost V 5 bases and J 8 bases, with 19 bases left between them. The CDR3, as DNA: TGTGCCAGCAGCCCACAGGGAGACGTAGGGGATTCACCCCTCCACTTT. This gives the protein CASSPQGDVGDSPLHF.

This clone was counted once. The chain recombines TRBV28 with TRBJ2-3; 7 nucleotides align to TRBD2. Germline V gene sequence: CDR1 MDHEN, CDR2 SYDVKM. Trimming cost V 7 bases and J 5 bases; bases outside gene matches: 9. The CDR3 has 14 residues. CDR3 protein: CASTLGTTGDTQYF. The DNA of the CDR3 is TGTGCCAGCACCCTCGGGACTACCGGAGATACGCAGTATTTT.

This clone occurred once. J is TRBJ1-4 and V is TRBV28; TRBD1 matches at 7 bases. Germline trimming cut 6 bases from V and 3 bases from J; bases unmatched to any gene: 4. The CDR3 consists of 14 residues. CDR1 is MDHEN, CDR2 SYDVKM, per germline. For the CDR3, the DNA is TGTGCCAGCAGCCCGACAGGGCCTAATGAAAAACTGTTTTTT. It translates to CASSPTGPNEKLFF.

V is TRBV18 and J is TRBJ2-1, with a weak D call TRBD2 (5 bases). V lost 5 bases, J lost 0 bases, and 11 bases lay in between. This CDR3 is built from 15 residues. Germline CDR1 KGHSH, CDR2 LQKENI. CDR3 coding DNA: TGTGCCAGCTCATTGGGAGTACTCTCCTACAATGAGCAGTTCTTC. Translated, it gives CASSLGVLSYNEQFF. Variable domain in full (rest from reference TRBV18 and TRBJ2-1): NAGVMQNPRHLVRRRGQEARLRCSPMKGHSHVYWYRQLPEEGLKFMVYLQKENIIDESGMPKERFSAEFPKEGPSILRIQQVVRGDSAAYFCASSLGVLSYNEQFFGPGTRLTVL.

This clone was seen more than once but under ten times. The rearrangement joins TRBV6-1 to TRBJ2-3, with D perhaps TRBD2 (5 bases). Germline V CDR1 and CDR2: MNHNS, SASEGT. The CDR3 is made up of 14 amino acids. The ends were cut back, 1 base at V and 3 bases at J, with 8 bases in the middle. The CDR3 spells CASSEGSGTDTQYF. For the CDR3, the DNA is TGTGCCAGCAGTGAAGGATCGGGGACAGATACGCAGTATTTT.

J is TRBJ1-1 and V is TRBV29-1; D is unresolved. The CDR3 is 15 residues long. Between the trimmed V and J ends, which lost 0 bases and 0 bases, there was a span of 11 bases. Germline V gives CDR1 SQVTM, CDR2 ANQGSEA. Written as DNA, the CDR3 is TGCAGCGTTGAAGATCGGAGAGGGATGAACACTGAAGCTTTCTTT. Amino acids: CSVEDRRGMNTEAFF.

The CDR3 nucleotides read TGTGCCAGCAGGCGCGCTAGCGCCCGACCGTTAAACACCGGGGAGCTGTTTTTT. Translation gives CASRRASARPLNTGELFF. V gene TRBV7-2 combines with J gene TRBJ2-2, with D perhaps TRBD2 (6 bases). The CDR3 spans 18 residues. V lost 6 bases, J lost 2 bases, and 22 bases lay in between. CDR1 is SGHTA, CDR2 FQGNSA, per germline.

This clone was recorded a few times. The J gene is TRBJ1-1, the V gene TRBV6-6; a possible D gene is TRBD1 (5 bases). Trimming shortened V by 5 bases and J by 6 bases, and 10 bases separated the two germline ends. The germline V gene encodes CDR1 MNHNY and CDR2 SVGAGI (reference sequence). The CDR3 covers 12 residues. CDR3 residues: CASSTKQAEAFF. The CDR3 nucleotides read TGTGCCAGCAGTACCAAACAGGCTGAAGCTTTCTTT.

V usage is TRBV7-2 and J usage is TRBJ1-2; 8 bases are a match to TRBD1. The CDR3 totals 16 residues. Germline CDR1 and CDR2: SGHTA and FQGNSA. J gave up 2 bases and V 3 bases, and 8 bases lay outside the gene matches. CDR3 DNA: TGTGCCAGCAGCTTGACAGGGGCGGGAGGGAACTATGGCTACACCTTC. The encoded protein is CASSLTGAGGNYGYTF. Filled out from reference TRBV7-2 and TRBJ1-2, the complete variable domain reads GAGVSQSPSNKVTEKGKDVELRCDPISGHTALYWYRQSLGQGLEFLIYFQGNSAPDKSGLPSDRFSAERTGGSVSTLTIQRTQQEDSAVYLCASSLTGAGGNYGYTFGSGTRLTVV.

J is TRBJ1-1 and V is TRBV5-8; weak D call: TRBD1 (6 bases). Germline CDR1 is SGHTS and CDR2 is YDEGEE. The V end was cut by 2 bases, the J end by 5 bases, with 13 bases between. The CDR3 has 14 amino acids. CDR3 amino acids: CASSFGGALTEAFF. CDR3 bases: TGTGCCAGCAGCTTCGGGGGGGCGCTTACTGAAGCTTTCTTT.

This clone appeared a single time. The chain combines TRBV7-7 with TRBJ1-4; possible D gene TRBD1, 5 bases. Germline V gene sequence: CDR1 SSHAT, CDR2 FNYEAQ (reference sequence). The CDR3 runs to 13 residues. With 4 bases removed from V and 10 bases from J, the gap between germline ends came to 13 bases. In DNA form, the CDR3 reads TGTGCCAGCAGCTCCGGGGCGGGGGGAAAACTGTTTTTT. This codes for CASSSGAGGKLFF.

The rearrangement uses TRBV5-4 and TRBJ1-2; D is uncertain. This CDR3 has 16 residues. Trimming took off 0 bases at V and 2 bases at J, with 14 bases between the two ends. Germline V gives CDR1 SGHNT, CDR2 YYREEE (reference sequence). The CDR3 bases are TGTGCCAGCAGCTTGGGAAGGACTGATAGGAACTATGGCTACACCTTC. Residues: CASSLGRTDRNYGYTF.

The rearrangement uses TRBV2 and TRBJ2-7; TRBD1 agrees at 9 bases. There are 13 residues in the CDR3. Per germline, CDR1 SNHLY and CDR2 FYNNEI. Losses at the gene ends were 5 bases for V and 3 bases for J; bases not matched to a gene: 2. In DNA form, the CDR3 reads TGTGCCAGCAGTCGGGACAGGGACTACGAGCAGTACTTC. This codes for CASSRDRDYEQYF.

Judged by abundance, this clone is large. The chain combines TRBV4-2 with TRBJ2-5; 7 bases line up with TRBD2. Unmatched junction bases numbered 5, after V lost 4 bases and J lost 6 bases. Per the germline V gene, CDR1 is LGHNA and CDR2 is YNFKEQ. The CDR3 loop spans 13 amino acids. The CDR3 DNA is TGTGCCAGCAGCCCAGGACTAGAGCAGACCCAGTACTTC. Translated: CASSPGLEQTQYF.

The J gene is TRBJ1-5, the V gene TRBV5-8, with TRBD1 identical over 8 bases. This CDR3 spans 15 amino acids. Germline V CDR1 and CDR2: SGHTS, YDEGEE. Trimming at V came to 1 base and at J to 4 bases, leaving 4 bases not matched to a gene. CDR3: CASSLFTGGNQPQHF. The CDR3 DNA sequence: TGTGCCAGCAGCTTGTTCACAGGGGGAAATCAGCCCCAGCATTTT. The whole variable domain, remainder taken from reference TRBV5-8 and TRBJ1-5, is EAGVTQSPTHLIKTRGQQATLRCSPISGHTSVYWYQQALGLGLQFLLWYDEGEERNRGNFPPRFSGRQFPNYSSELNVNALELEDSALYLCASSLFTGGNQPQHFGDGTRLSIL.